This TCR beta chain was sequenced in a study of tumor-infiltrating lymphocytes in glioblastoma multiforme. TCRB libraries came from RNA via three nested multiplex PCR rounds. Input was roughly 0.54 ug total RNA, reverse-transcribed with a C-beta primer. These TCRB libraries lack any described unique molecular identifiers. Each CDR3 protein gets one entry after TCRdb re-called the multiplex PCR reads with MiXCR. The sample has approximately 13,000 distinct CDR3 sequences, about 66% seen once. In germline, CDR1 is MDHEN, CDR2 SYDVKM. The CDR3 runs to 14 residues. Study-wide results and caveats: Just one glioblastoma patient contributed to the TCR-mutation comparison.

This clonotype was recorded a few times. Its antigen is not known. A much larger clone differs from this one at a single base, so this may be a read error. This rearrangement joins TRBV28 to TRBJ2-2, with a tentative D call TRBD1 (5 bases). The TCR sequence derives from a male donor with glioblastoma. The sequencing input was brain tumor tissue. The CDR3 DNA is TGTGACAGCAGTTCAGGGTGGAAGACCGGGGAGCTGTTTTTT. Amino acids: CDSSSGWKTGELFF.